The rows below give T cell receptor beta chains drawn from one sample of a study of blood T cells in healthy people across ages. Via MiXCR, TCRdb re-called the 5' RACE reads, giving one row per CDR3 protein. The table includes roughly 1,500,000 distinct CDR3 sequences, approximately 40% detected once. Sample: blood. These receptors came from a woman in her late teens or twenties in good health. CDR3s include the opening cysteine and the closing phenylalanine or tryptophan. The D gene is left open where the match is weak. Clone sizes are given selectively: once, few, many, or a class where the clone is expanded.

V: TRBV6-6
size: .
J: TRBJ1-2
D: .
DNA: TGTGCCAGCACCCTGTTTGGGGGGGGCTATGGCTACACCTTC
CDR3: CASTLFGGGYGYTF

V: TRBV27
size: .
J: TRBJ2-2
D: .
DNA: TGTGCCAGCAGTTTAGTTGTCAGCACCGGGGAGCTGTTTTTT
CDR3: CASSLVVSTGELFF

V: TRBV29-1
size: .
J: TRBJ2-7
D: .
DNA: TGCAGCGTTGTTCCGGGTTTCACCTACGAGCAGTACTTC
CDR3: CSVVPGFTYEQYF

V: TRBV4-1
size: .
J: TRBJ2-5
D: TRBD2
DNA: TGCGCCAGCAGCCAAGATCAAGCGGGGGAGACCCAGTACTTC
CDR3: CASSQDQAGETQYF

V: TRBV15
size: .
J: TRBJ2-7
D: TRBD2
DNA: TGTGCCACCAGCAGAGATCGGGGGGTAAGCCACGTATACGAGCAGTACTTC
CDR3: CATSRDRGVSHVYEQYF

V: TRBV6-1
size: few
J: TRBJ1-1
D: .
DNA: TGTGCCATAAGGACGGGTAACACTGAAGCTTTCTTT
CDR3: CAIRTGNTEAFF

V: TRBV7-9
size: few
J: TRBJ2-7
D: .
DNA: TGTGCCAGCAGCTTAGGCCGGACGGCGCCCGGGACCGAGTGGAATGAGCAGTACTTC
CDR3: CASSLGRTAPGTEWNEQYF

V: TRBV20-1
size: .
J: TRBJ1-4
D: .
DNA: TGCAGTGCTAGATTAGGCGGACGGTGGGACGAAAAACTGTTTTTT
CDR3: CSARLGGRWDEKLFF

V: TRBV5-1
size: .
J: TRBJ2-1
D: .
DNA: TGCGCCAGCAGCTTGGCGCGAGAACAAGAGACCCAGTTCTTC
CDR3: CASSLAREQETQFF

V: TRBV20-1
size: few
J: TRBJ2-1
D: TRBD2
DNA: TGCAGTGCTAAGCTAGCGGGAAATAATGAGCAGTTCTTC
CDR3: CSAKLAGNNEQFF

V: TRBV20-1
size: many
J: TRBJ2-7
D: .
DNA: TGCAGTGCTGGACTTAGGGGGACCGGCTCCTACGAGCAGTACTTC
CDR3: CSAGLRGTGSYEQYF

V: TRBV10-3
size: few
J: TRBJ2-7
D: TRBD1
DNA: TGTGCCATCGGTAGGACAGGGGGTGCCTACGAGCAGTACTTC
CDR3: CAIGRTGGAYEQYF

V: TRBV20-1
size: .
J: TRBJ1-1
D: .
DNA: TGCAGTGCTAGTTTCCAGGGCACTGAAGCTTTCTTT
CDR3: CSASFQGTEAFF